This T cell receptor (beta chain) was sequenced for a study of beta chain features in type 1 diabetes. This clone came up a few times. The CDR3 spans 12 residues. The V and J ends lost 8 bases and 12 bases respectively, with 17 bases between them. Per germline, CDR1 MNHEY and CDR2 SVGAGI. Reverse transcribing all isolated RNA meant expressed TCRB transcripts were sequenced. TCRdb keeps only in-frame clones here, not all; method: immunoSEQ multiplex PCR. The sample includes hundreds of thousands of clones, about 14% of them seen just once. This TCR derives from a man in his late teens or twenties in good health. Sample: naive CD4+ T cells from blood. The J gene is TRBJ2-1, the V gene TRBV6-5; no clear D. CDR3 amino acids: CASGPLTRRQFF. CDR3 nucleotide sequence: TGTGCCAGCGGGCCCCTGACTCGTCGGCAGTTCTTC.